This T cell receptor (beta chain) was documented in a study of OX40 agonist ivuxolimab in advanced cancers. Comment on this clone: Antigen specificity is unknown.

Study-wide points: On average, CD8+ T cells showed a greater number of expanded clones than CD4+. With doses of 0.1-3.0 mg/kg, partial responders showed among the lowest clonal expansion.

Measured with immunoSEQ multiplex PCR; TCRdb has only the in-frame clones, and not every one. Among around 88,000 clones, 92% were seen once, and the ten largest hold roughly 0.5%. Germline V CDR1 and CDR2: LNHDA, SQIVND (reference sequence). There are 15 residues in the CDR3. V shed 7 bases and J shed 0 bases, with 13 bases lying between them. This chain joins TRBV19 and TRBJ1-5, with D maybe TRBD1 (6 bases). The sample here was CD4+ or CD8+ T cells sorted from blood, taken in a trial of the OX40 agonist ivuxolimab. The clonotype was recovered from an adult with an advanced solid tumor such as melanoma, head and neck, liver or kidney cancer. CDR3 nucleotides: TGTGCCAGTACAACCACAGGGTATAGCAATCAGCCCCAGCATTTT. Protein: CASTTTGYSNQPQHF.